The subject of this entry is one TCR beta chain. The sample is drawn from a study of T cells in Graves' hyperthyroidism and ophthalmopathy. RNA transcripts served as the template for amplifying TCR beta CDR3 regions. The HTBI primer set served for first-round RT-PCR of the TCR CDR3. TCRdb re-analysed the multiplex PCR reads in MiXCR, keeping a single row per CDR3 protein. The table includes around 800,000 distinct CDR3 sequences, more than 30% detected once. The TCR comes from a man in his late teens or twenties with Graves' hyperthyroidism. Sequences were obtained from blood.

The CDR3 coding sequence is TGTGCCAGCACACGGGAGGGCCCTGAGACCCAGTACTTC. Translation gives CASTREGPETQYF. The chain carries TRBV6-1 and TRBJ2-5; 8 nucleotides match TRBD2. The germline CDR1 and CDR2 sequences are MNHNS and SASEGT. V was pared by 7 bases and J by 5 bases, with 6 bases of the junction left unmatched. The CDR3 loop spans 13 amino acids.